Below are 28 T cell receptor beta chains sequenced from a single sample in a study of T cells in Graves' hyperthyroidism and ophthalmopathy. Researchers amplified the TCR beta CDR3 regions from RNA transcripts. A first-round RT-PCR of the TCR CDR3 used the HTBI primer set. Each CDR3 protein gets one entry after TCRdb re-called the multiplex PCR reads with MiXCR. The sample yields 350,000 to 400,000 distinct CDR3 sequences, roughly 14% seen once. Sequencing was carried out using blood. These receptors were collected from a woman in her sixties or seventies with Graves' hyperthyroidism.

The sample holds many counts of this clonotype. V is TRBV4-1 and J is TRBJ1-2; no definite D call. Trimming stripped 6 bases from V and 4 bases from J, with 15 bases between. Germline V gene data show CDR1 as MGHRA and CDR2 as YSYEKL. The CDR3 covers 14 residues. The CDR3 nucleotides read TGCGCCAGCAGTCATGGACCGCCTACCTATGGCTACACCTTC. This sequence encodes CASSHGPPTYGYTF.

This chain joins TRBV20-1 and TRBJ2-7, with D uncertain. The CDR3 totals 14 residues. In germline, CDR1 is DFQATT, CDR2 SNEGSKA (reference sequence). Between the trimmed V and J ends, which lost 3 bases and 0 bases, there was a span of 12 bases. CDR3 amino acids: CSARADTLSYEQYF. In DNA, the CDR3 is TGCAGTGCTAGGGCCGACACTCTCTCCTACGAGCAGTACTTC.

The chain employs TRBV12-3 or TRBV12-4 and TRBJ1-3; D is possibly TRBD1 (5 bases). V gave up 5 bases and J gave up 0 bases, with 11 bases separating them. The length of the CDR3 is 15 residues. CDR3 sequence (DNA): TGTGCCAGCAGTCGCCGGGACGGCTCTGGAAACACCATATATTTT. It yields the protein CASSRRDGSGNTIYF.

This clonotype was recorded at least ten times. The chain couples TRBV6-2 or TRBV6-3 to TRBJ2-7; D possibly uses TRBD1 or TRBD2 (5 bases each). Germline V lookup: CDR1 MNHEY, CDR2 SVGEGT. Deletions cut 6 bases from V and 4 bases from J, with 13 bases between. This CDR3 is 13 amino acids long. CDR3 region: CASSWDRIYEQYF. CDR3 DNA sequence: TGTGCCAGCAGCTGGGACCGGATTTACGAGCAGTACTTC.

This clonotype was recorded many times. V and J are TRBV7-3 and TRBJ2-1, with TRBD2 identical over 7 bases. Per germline, CDR1 SGHTA and CDR2 FQGTGA. The CDR3 loop spans 14 amino acids. V trimming: 0 bases; J trimming: 10 bases; junction bases outside the gene matches: 6. The CDR3 is CASSLTGGAAEQFF. The CDR3 DNA sequence: TGTGCCAGCAGCTTAACGGGAGGGGCAGCCGAGCAGTTCTTC.

Concerning this clonotype itself: This may be a read error: a much more frequent sequence differs by one nucleotide. The J gene is TRBJ1-5, the V gene TRBV20-1; 9 nucleotides line up with TRBD1. Germline V CDR1 and CDR2: DFQATT, SNEGSKA (reference sequence). With 5 bases clipped from V and 2 bases from J, the junction kept 4 bases outside the gene matches. CDR3 length equals 14 residues. Here the CDR3 DNA reads TGCAGTGCTCGAACAGGGGGCGGCAATCAGCCCCAGCATTTT. This translates into CSARTGGGNQPQHF.

The sample holds a few counts of this clonotype. The V and J genes are TRBV13 and TRBJ2-5, with D perhaps TRBD1 (6 bases). CDR3 length: 14 residues. The V gene lost 0 bases and the J gene lost 5 bases, with 10 bases spanning the gap. The germline V gene encodes CDR1 PRHDT and CDR2 FYEKMQ (reference sequence). CDR3 bases: TGTGCCAGCAGCTTAGGTGGGGGCGTGGAGACCCAGTACTTC. It codes for CASSLGGGVETQYF.

V usage is TRBV4-1 and J usage is TRBJ1-2, with D possibly being TRBD1 (5 bases). The CDR3 sequence is 12 residues long. CDR1 and CDR2 (germline): MGHRA, YSYEKL. V dropped 4 bases and J dropped 8 bases, with 11 bases sitting between them. The CDR3 sequence: CASSPRGEGYTF. DNA of the CDR3: TGCGCCAGCAGCCCACGGGGGGAAGGCTACACCTTC.

This clonotype was seen repeatedly, ten times or more. The V gene is TRBV3-1, the J gene TRBJ2-7, with D tentatively TRBD2 (5 bases). This CDR3 is built from 11 residues. From germline, CDR1 is LGHDT and CDR2 YNNKEL (reference sequence). Between the trimmed V and J ends, which lost 3 bases and 6 bases, there was a span of 6 bases. CDR3 sequence reads: CASSHTSEQYF. DNA for the CDR3: TGTGCCAGCAGCCACACTAGCGAGCAGTACTTC.

This clonotype was observed a handful of times. This chain connects TRBV3-1 to TRBJ2-7; the match to TRBD2 covers 12 bases. Germline loops: CDR1 LGHDT, CDR2 YNNKEL (reference sequence). J gave up 6 bases and V 6 bases, and 9 bases lay outside the gene matches. This CDR3 has 15 amino acids. Here the CDR3 DNA reads TGTGCCAGCAGTCGGCTAGCGGGAGGGCCTGGCGAGCAGTACTTC. Translation gives CASSRLAGGPGEQYF.

V usage is TRBV30 and J usage is TRBJ1-6; D gene unclear. Germline CDR1 is GTSNPN and CDR2 is SVGIG (reference sequence). The CDR3 loop spans 14 amino acids. Trimming cost V 2 bases and J 8 bases, with 13 bases left between them. CDR3 sequence (DNA): TGTGCCTGGAGTCGTGCATATTCGGATTCACCCCTCCACTTT. Amino acids: CAWSRAYSDSPLHF. Variable domain in full (rest from reference TRBV30 and TRBJ1-6): SQTIHQWPATLVQPVGSPLSLECTVEGTSNPNLYWYRQAAGRGLQLLFYSVGIGQISSEVPQNLSASRPQDRQFILSSKKLLLSDSGFYLCAWSRAYSDSPLHFGNGTRLTVT.

Ten or more counts support this clonotype. The chain links TRBV6-1 to TRBJ1-4, with a possible D match to TRBD1 (5 bases). The germline CDR1 and CDR2 sequences are MNHNS and SASEGT. This CDR3 comprises 15 residues. The ends were cut back, 4 bases at V and 4 bases at J, with 13 bases in the middle. For the CDR3, the DNA is TGTGCCAGCAGTGGAGACAGTGTCTTTAATGAAAAACTGTTTTTT. The encoded protein is CASSGDSVFNEKLFF.

This clonotype was detected only a few times. This chain connects TRBV12-3 or TRBV12-4 to TRBJ2-3; maybe TRBD2 (6 bases). The germline V and J ends were trimmed by 1 base and 2 bases, with 10 bases remaining between them. The length of the CDR3 is 15 residues. CDR3 in amino acids: CASSLDGLPTDTQYF. The DNA of the CDR3 is TGTGCCAGCAGTTTAGACGGACTACCCACAGATACGCAGTATTTT.

This clonotype was detected only a few times. The V gene is TRBV12-3 or TRBV12-4, the J gene TRBJ2-3, with 12 positions matching TRBD2. The V gene end was trimmed by 6 bases and the J gene end by 4 bases; junction bases not matched to a gene: 14. The CDR3 runs 18 residues. CDR3 amino acids: CASSRGPTSGSGADTQYF. The CDR3 DNA sequence: TGTGCCAGCAGCCGGGGCCCGACTAGCGGGAGCGGCGCAGATACGCAGTATTTT.

Many counts were recorded for this clonotype. V is TRBV12-3 or TRBV12-4 and J is TRBJ1-1; tentative D call: TRBD1 (5 bases). CDR3 length: 14 residues. Trimming shortened V by 0 bases and J by 0 bases, and 5 bases separated the two germline ends. The CDR3 loop reads CASSLAGVNTEAFF. In nucleotides, the CDR3 is TGTGCCAGCAGTTTAGCGGGGGTGAACACTGAAGCTTTCTTT.

This clonotype was seen many times. The chain recombines TRBV20-1 with TRBJ2-1; no definite D call. This CDR3 is 14 amino acids long. The ends were cut back, 5 bases at V and 4 bases at J, with 15 bases in the middle. The germline CDR1 and CDR2 sequences are DFQATT and SNEGSKA (reference sequence). The CDR3 nucleotides are TGCAGTGCTCCGAGCCCTCCCCTGTACAATGAGCAGTTCTTC. This encodes CSAPSPPLYNEQFF.

This clonotype turned up a few times. V usage is TRBV19 and J usage is TRBJ1-2; 10 nucleotides agree with TRBD1. This CDR3 region has 13 residues. Trimming at V came to 6 bases and at J to 7 bases, leaving 5 bases not matched to a gene. Germline V gene sequence: CDR1 LNHDA, CDR2 SQIVND (reference sequence). This CDR3 reads CASSDRGHGGYTF. The CDR3 bases are TGTGCCAGTAGCGACAGGGGGCACGGTGGCTACACCTTC.

The table lists this clonotype with many counts. This rearrangement joins TRBV6-2 or TRBV6-3 to TRBJ2-7; the match to TRBD2 covers 10 bases. This CDR3 is built from 17 residues. The germline V gene encodes CDR1 MNHEY and CDR2 SVGEGT. Trimming removed 2 bases from V and 3 bases from J; junction bases left unmatched: 10. CDR3: CASSYPLGTSEDYEQYF. The CDR3 DNA is TGTGCCAGCAGTTACCCGCTGGGGACTAGCGAAGACTACGAGCAGTACTTC.

This clonotype was detected only once. The gene calls are TRBV2 and TRBJ2-2; D unresolved. V lost 6 bases, J lost 7 bases, and 9 bases lay in between. Germline V CDR1 and CDR2: SNHLY, FYNNEI. This CDR3 is built from 12 residues. The CDR3 here is CASSNLSGELFF. The CDR3 region has the DNA TGTGCCAGCAGCAATTTAAGCGGGGAGCTGTTTTTT.

This clonotype was counted ten times or more. The V and J genes are TRBV18 and TRBJ2-7; 8 bases line up with TRBD1. V lost 4 bases to trimming and J lost 6 bases; unmatched junction nucleotides: 5. The CDR3 spans 13 residues. In germline, CDR1 is KGHSH, CDR2 LQKENI. In DNA form, the CDR3 reads TGTGCCAGCTCACTCACAGACAGGGGCGAGCAGTACTTC. This codes for CASSLTDRGEQYF.

This clonotype was counted only a few times. J is TRBJ1-2 and V is TRBV20-1; 7 bases line up with TRBD1. Germline V gives CDR1 DFQATT, CDR2 SNEGSKA (reference sequence). The CDR3 runs 14 residues. V shed 2 bases and J 2 bases; nucleotides not matched to a gene: 5. CDR3 in amino acids: CSARPHRGNYGYTF. Here the CDR3 DNA reads TGCAGTGCTAGACCCCACAGGGGAAACTATGGCTACACCTTC.

This clonotype appeared many times. This sequence joins TRBV2 and TRBJ2-7; 8 bases map to TRBD1. V was clipped by 6 bases and J by 6 bases; unmatched bases: 7. CDR1 is SNHLY and CDR2 is FYNNEI in the germline V gene. This CDR3 region has 13 residues. The CDR3 reads CASRPQGASEQYF. The CDR3 DNA is TGTGCCAGCAGGCCTCAGGGGGCCAGCGAGCAGTACTTC.

This clonotype was seen ten or more times. The rearrangement joins TRBV6-1 to TRBJ1-4, with TRBD1 matching over 12 bases. Germline trimming cut 3 bases from V and 7 bases from J; bases unmatched to any gene: 6. CDR1 is MNHNS and CDR2 is SASEGT in the germline V gene. This CDR3 has 16 residues. CDR3 in amino acids: CASSDMWDRGREKLFF. CDR3 DNA: TGTGCCAGCAGTGATATGTGGGACAGGGGGCGTGAAAAACTGTTTTTT.

In this sample, this clonotype turned up a few times. The chain recombines TRBV5-6 with TRBJ2-3, with unresolved D. The V end was cut by 5 bases, the J end by 0 bases, with 22 bases between. Germline V gene sequence: CDR1 SGHDT, CDR2 YYEEEE. CDR3 length equals 18 residues. CDR3 in amino acids: CASSRFWAISSSTDTQYF. For the CDR3, the DNA is TGTGCCAGCAGTAGGTTTTGGGCTATCTCATCAAGCACAGATACGCAGTATTTT.

The V gene is TRBV5-1, the J gene TRBJ1-3; D gene unclear. The CDR3 sequence is 14 residues long. Germline-derived CDR1 and CDR2 are SGHRS and YFSETQ. Trimming removed 4 bases from V and 0 bases from J, with 8 bases in between. CDR3 loop: CASSARSSGNTIYF. In nucleotides, the CDR3 is TGCGCCAGCAGCGCCCGTTCCTCTGGAAACACCATATATTTT.

This clonotype was seen at least ten times. The rearrangement links TRBV6-5 to TRBJ1-1; weak D call: TRBD1 (5 bases). Germline V gene data show CDR1 as MNHEY and CDR2 as SVGAGI. Trimming pared 2 bases from V and 0 bases from J, leaving 22 bases between. The CDR3 is 19 amino acids. The CDR3 here is CASSYVMRDARYMNTEAFF. CDR3 coding DNA: TGTGCCAGCAGTTACGTTATGCGGGACGCGCGCTACATGAACACTGAAGCTTTCTTT.

This clonotype occurred many times. The CDR3 loop reads CSARPYRDPGREQYF. The CDR3, as DNA: TGCAGTGCTAGACCTTACCGGGACCCCGGTCGGGAGCAGTACTTC. J is TRBJ2-7 and V is TRBV20-1; D may match TRBD1 or TRBD2 (5 bases each). Per the germline V gene, CDR1 is DFQATT and CDR2 is SNEGSKA (reference sequence). Trimming shortened V by 2 bases and J by 7 bases, and 21 bases separated the two germline ends. This CDR3 is 15 amino acids long.

This clonotype showed up many times. This chain joins TRBV12-5 and TRBJ2-7; perhaps TRBD2 as D (5 bases). In germline, CDR1 is LGHNT, CDR2 FRNRAP. This CDR3 has 16 amino acids. The V gene lost 0 bases and the J gene lost 3 bases, with 15 bases spanning the gap. CDR3 protein: CASGLVPRGWDYEQYF. The CDR3 bases are TGTGCTAGTGGTTTGGTACCTCGCGGGTGGGACTACGAGCAGTACTTC.